The entry below gives a single TCR beta chain sequence along with its context. The antigen is unknown. This same CDR3 is encoded by further DNA sequences in the sample. V shed 3 bases and J 6 bases; nucleotides not matched to a gene: 7. Per germline, CDR1 LNHDA and CDR2 SQIVND (reference sequence). The CDR3 length is 15 residues. This specimen comes from a study of cytomegalovirus exposure and HLA in healthy donors. The PCR employed 60 Vbeta primers together with 13 Jbeta primers. Profiling relied on immunoSEQ multiplex PCR, and the TCRdb table lists in-frame clones only, not all of them. The sample holds 200,000 to 250,000 clones, around 80% seen once. Broader study findings: When the data were analyzed later, several of the most significant clusters appeared to be linked to common viral pathogens. In a later analysis, roughly 17,000 TCR beta sequences were associated with HLA alleles at 0.05 false discovery rate.

The sample was PBMCs. The V and J genes are TRBV19 and TRBJ1-5; 8 bases map to TRBD1. The receptor was isolated from a middle-aged woman in good health and CMV-seropositive. The CDR3 here is CASSIGQGAGQPQHF. DNA of the CDR3: TGTGCCAGTAGTATTGGGCAGGGGGCGGGTCAGCCCCAGCATTTT.